The 27 T cell receptor beta chains given below trace back to one sample, sequenced in a study of cytomegalovirus exposure and HLA in healthy donors. It was with 60 Vbeta and 13 Jbeta primers that the PCR ran. Sequenced by immunoSEQ multiplex PCR; TCRdb stores in-frame clones only, minus some. The sample records 240,000 or so clones, roughly 87% being singletons. The sample taken for sequencing was PBMCs. The receptors derive from a woman between 40 and 50 years old in good health and CMV-seropositive.

This rearrangement joins TRBV5-6 to TRBJ2-5, with D maybe TRBD1 (6 bases). The CDR3 covers 14 residues. Germline CDR1 reads SGHDT; CDR2 reads YYEEEE. V lost 0 bases to trimming and J lost 4 bases, with 10 bases between them. The DNA of the CDR3 is TGTGCCAGCAGCTTGGGTTCAGGGGTAGAGACCCAGTACTTC. It encodes CASSLGSGVETQYF.

The count of this clone is one. This sequence joins TRBV5-4 and TRBJ2-5; 8 nucleotides align to TRBD2. This CDR3 comprises 15 residues. The J segment lost 4 bases and the V segment lost 2 bases, leaving 7 bases of the junction unmatched. The germline CDR1 and CDR2 sequences are SGHNT and YYREEE (reference sequence). The CDR3, as DNA: TGTGCCAGCAGCTTAGCCGGGGGGGGAGGAGAGACCCAGTACTTC. The encoded protein is CASSLAGGGGETQYF.

The chain links TRBV2 to TRBJ1-2; D not certain. Germline-derived CDR1 and CDR2 are SNHLY and FYNNEI. The CDR3 is made up of 13 amino acids. V was trimmed by 5 bases and J by 0 bases, leaving 7 bases between them. CDR3 bases: TGTGCCAGCAGTTACAACACTAACTATGGCTACACCTTC. This codes for CASSYNTNYGYTF.

This clone was detected only a few times. The rearrangement uses TRBV9 and TRBJ1-6; D remains ambiguous. Germline CDR1 SGDLS, CDR2 YYNGEE. The germline V and J ends were trimmed by 4 bases and 6 bases, with 8 bases remaining between them. This CDR3 has 13 residues. The CDR3: CASSSNSNSPLHF. CDR3 bases: TGTGCCAGCAGCTCAAACAGTAATTCACCCCTCCACTTT. Full variable domain (outside the CDR3, taken from reference TRBV9 and TRBJ1-6): DSGVTQTPKHLITATGQRVTLRCSPRSGDLSVYWYQQSLDQGLQFLIQYYNGEERAKGNILERFSAQQFPDLHSELNLSSLELGDSALYFCASSSNSNSPLHFGNGTRLTVT.

Concerning this clone: The junction and the germline gene differ at one end; a read error may be behind it. This rearrangement joins TRBV7-3 to TRBJ2-1; 9 positions match TRBD2. This CDR3 has 16 amino acids. Germline CDR1 is SGHTA and CDR2 is FQGTGA. The CDR3 reads CSSSPPGGTSRKAQFF. DNA for the CDR3: TGTTCCAGCAGCCCCCCGGGTGGGACTAGCAGGAAGGCGCAGTTCTTC.

This chain connects TRBV7-9 to TRBJ1-2, with unresolved D. From germline, CDR1 is SEHNR and CDR2 FQNEAQ (reference sequence). Trimming took 3 bases from V and 5 from J, leaving 7 bases between them. This CDR3 contains 12 residues. The CDR3 here is CASSLGLYGYTF. Written as DNA, the CDR3 is TGTGCCAGCAGCTTGGGCCTATATGGCTACACCTTC. The complete variable domain, with remaining parts taken from reference TRBV7-9 and TRBJ1-2, reads DTGVSQNPRHKITKRGQNVTFRCDPISEHNRLYWYRQTLGQGPEFLTYFQNEAQLEKSRLLSDRFSAERPKGSFSTLEIQRTEQGDSAMYLCASSLGLYGYTFGSGTRLTVV.

The chain is built from TRBV7-9 and TRBJ2-7; a possible D gene is TRBD1 (5 bases). The CDR3 is made up of 15 amino acids. Germline V gene lookup returns CDR1 SEHNR and CDR2 FQNEAQ (reference sequence). V shed 3 bases and J shed 4 bases, with 16 bases lying between them. CDR3 DNA sequence: TGTGCCAGCAGCTTTGGGGCAGTGGAAACGTACGAGCAGTACTTC. This gives the protein CASSFGAVETYEQYF.

This sequence joins TRBV10-2 and TRBJ1-2; the D gene is possibly TRBD1 (5 bases). This CDR3 has 16 amino acids. V was cut by 0 bases and J by 6 bases, with 17 bases left in between. CDR1 WSHSY and CDR2 SAAADI come from the germline V gene. CDR3 amino acids: CASSESRWGDYDGYTF. CDR3 nucleotide sequence: TGCGCCAGCAGTGAGTCCAGGTGGGGGGATTATGATGGCTACACCTTC.

The rearrangement joins TRBV19 to TRBJ1-2; unclear D gene. The length of the CDR3 is 13 residues. Trimming shortened V by 3 bases and J by 1 base, and 6 bases separated the two germline ends. Per the germline V gene, CDR1 is LNHDA and CDR2 is SQIVND (reference sequence). CDR3 coding DNA: TGTGCCAGTAGTATCCAGATTAACTATGGCTACACCTTC. Its translation is CASSIQINYGYTF.

J is TRBJ2-3 and V is TRBV10-3; tentatively, D is TRBD1 (6 bases). CDR1 ENHRY and CDR2 SYGVKD come from the germline V gene. CDR3 length equals 14 residues. V lost 10 bases and J lost 6, with 20 bases in between. The CDR3 loop is CATASQGLSDTQYF. For the CDR3, the DNA is TGTGCCACCGCATCACAGGGATTGTCGGATACGCAGTATTTT.

J is TRBJ1-5 and V is TRBV7-2, with D unresolved. Germline CDR1 and CDR2: SGHTA and FQGNSA. The length of the CDR3 is 12 residues. Trimming removed 3 bases from V and 4 bases from J, with 4 bases in between. The CDR3 DNA is TGTGCCAGCAGCTTCGTTAATCAGCCCCAGCATTTT. As protein: CASSFVNQPQHF.

This chain connects TRBV5-4 to TRBJ2-2, with D perhaps matching TRBD1 (6 bases). The CDR3 has 14 amino acids. The V end lost 4 bases, the J end lost 8 bases, and 15 bases lay between the germline ends. Germline V gene lookup returns CDR1 SGHNT and CDR2 YYREEE (reference sequence). The DNA for the CDR3 is TGTGCCAGCAGCGCGGACAGTGGGTGGGGGGAGCTGTTTTTT. This sequence encodes CASSADSGWGELFF. The entire variable domain, with the rest obtained from reference TRBV5-4 and TRBJ2-2, is as follows: ETGVTQSPTHLIKTRGQQVTLRCSSQSGHNTVSWYQQALGQGPQFIFQYYREEENGRGNFPPRFSGLQFPNYSSELNVNALELDDSALYLCASSADSGWGELFFGEGSRLTVL.

This sequence joins TRBV5-1 and TRBJ2-5; 7 bases are shared with TRBD1. CDR1 and CDR2 from the germline V gene are SGHRS and YFSETQ. The CDR3 contains 14 residues. Trimming took 5 bases from V and 2 from J; bases not matched to a gene: 6. The CDR3 DNA is TGCGCCAGCAGGAGACAGGGCCTTCAAGAGACCCAGTACTTC. It codes for CASRRQGLQETQYF.

The chain carries TRBV18 and TRBJ1-1, with 7 positions matching TRBD1. This CDR3 contains 15 residues. Germline CDR1 and CDR2: KGHSH and LQKENI. Trimming at V came to 2 bases and at J to 0 bases, leaving 3 bases not matched to a gene. CDR3 region: CASSPRGQLNTEAFF. In DNA form, the CDR3 reads TGTGCCAGCTCACCAAGGGGGCAGCTGAACACTGAAGCTTTCTTT.

This clone was seen once. The chain links TRBV19 to TRBJ2-5, with D perhaps TRBD1 (5 bases). Germline V gene sequence: CDR1 LNHDA, CDR2 SQIVND (reference sequence). The germline V and J ends were trimmed by 6 bases and 4 bases, with 18 bases remaining between them. The CDR3 runs 15 residues. CDR3 loop: CASRGVTLRGETQYF. The CDR3 DNA reads TGTGCCAGTAGGGGCGTGACCCTAAGGGGAGAGACCCAGTACTTC.

The chain is built from TRBV11-2 and TRBJ2-7; 8 bases are a match to TRBD2. The germline CDR1 and CDR2 sequences are SGHAT and FQNNGV. V shed 5 bases, J shed 3 bases, and the junction held 9 bases outside the gene matches. The CDR3 consists of 15 residues. This chain's CDR3 is CASSPSSLAGYEQYF. CDR3 nucleotides: TGTGCCAGCAGCCCCTCGAGTCTAGCGGGCTACGAGCAGTACTTC.

This rearrangement joins TRBV10-3 to TRBJ1-5, with D uncertain. The ends were cut back, 0 bases at V and 6 bases at J, with 9 bases in the middle. The V gene's germline CDR1 is ENHRY and CDR2 SYGVKD. This CDR3 has 14 residues. CDR3 nucleotides: TGTGCCATCAGTGAGTCGCGGGCGGGTCAGCCCCAGCATTTT. Translation gives CAISESRAGQPQHF.

The chain links TRBV27 to TRBJ1-5, with 11 bases that match TRBD1. V lost 3 bases to trimming and J lost 9 bases; unmatched junction nucleotides: 4. The CDR3 is made up of 14 amino acids. Germline-derived CDR1 and CDR2 are MNHEY and SMNVEV (reference sequence). CDR3 residues: CASSFRTGGRPQHF. The DNA for the CDR3 is TGTGCCAGCAGTTTTCGGACAGGGGGCCGGCCCCAGCATTTT.

This rearrangement joins TRBV30 to TRBJ1-1, with TRBD1 as a possible D gene (5 bases). V was clipped by 4 bases and J by 1 base, with 10 bases between them. Per germline, CDR1 GTSNPN and CDR2 SVGIG (reference sequence). This CDR3 region has 13 residues. For the CDR3, the DNA is TGTGCCTGGACTGTTCAGGGGAACACTGAAGCTTTCTTT. Protein sequence: CAWTVQGNTEAFF.

This clone was recorded a few times. One end of the junction varies from germline; a read error may be responsible. This rearrangement joins TRBV19 to TRBJ1-1, with D perhaps TRBD1 (6 bases). CDR3 size: 14 residues. Germline V gene sequence: CDR1 LNHDA, CDR2 SQIVND (reference sequence). CDR3 nucleotide sequence: TGTGCCAGTAGAATAGGACAGCATTACACTGAAGCTTTCTTT. Its protein product is CASRIGQHYTEAFF.

The chain has TRBV18 and TRBJ1-6, with unresolved D. CDR3 size: 16 residues. V was shortened by 3 bases and J by 7 bases, with 16 bases between the two germline ends. Germline V lookup: CDR1 KGHSH, CDR2 LQKENI. The CDR3 loop is CASSPVDGVRNSPLHF. The CDR3 DNA sequence: TGTGCCAGCTCACCGGTGGATGGAGTGAGGAATTCACCCCTCCACTTT. The full variable domain, rest sourced from reference TRBV18 and TRBJ1-6, is NAGVMQNPRHLVRRRGQEARLRCSPMKGHSHVYWYRQLPEEGLKFMVYLQKENIIDESGMPKERFSAEFPKEGPSILRIQQVVRGDSAAYFCASSPVDGVRNSPLHFGNGTRLTVT.

The table lists this clone with a count of one. The chain is built from TRBV10-3 and TRBJ2-3; tentative D call: TRBD2 (6 bases). Between the trimmed V and J ends, which lost 4 bases and 0 bases, there was a span of 11 bases. CDR1 is ENHRY, CDR2 SYGVKD, per germline. The CDR3 has 15 residues. The CDR3 loop reads CAISVGRGSTDTQYF. The CDR3 DNA reads TGTGCCATCAGTGTAGGGCGGGGCAGCACAGATACGCAGTATTTT.

The gene calls are TRBV6-1 and TRBJ2-1; 11 positions agree with TRBD2. Germline loops: CDR1 MNHNS, CDR2 SASEGT. V shed 6 bases and J 7 bases; nucleotides not matched to a gene: 8. The CDR3 sequence is 15 residues long. DNA for the CDR3: TGTGCCAGCAGCAGCACTAGCGGGAGTGGTAATGAGCAGTTCTTC. Amino acid sequence: CASSSTSGSGNEQFF.

The V and J genes are TRBV11-2 and TRBJ1-2; D is unclear. The CDR3 is 16 residues long. Germline V gene lookup returns CDR1 SGHAT and CDR2 FQNNGV. Deletions cut 5 bases from V and 3 bases from J, with 19 bases between. The DNA of the CDR3 is TGTGCCAGCAGCCCTCCGGAGAACCCGGAAGACTATGGCTACACCTTC. This translates into CASSPPENPEDYGYTF.

The V gene is TRBV5-1, the J gene TRBJ2-3; 9 bases are a match to TRBD2. V dropped 2 bases and J dropped 4; count of bases not matched to a gene: 8. The CDR3 is 16 residues long. Germline V CDR1 and CDR2: SGHRS, YFSETQ. CDR3 region: CASSLGLAGAPDTQYF. In DNA, the CDR3 is TGCGCCAGCAGCTTAGGATTAGCGGGGGCCCCAGATACGCAGTATTTT. The full variable domain, completed using reference TRBV5-1 and TRBJ2-3, is KAGVTQTPRYLIKTRGQQVTLSCSPISGHRSVSWYQQTPGQGLQFLFEYFSETQRNKGNFPGRFSGRQFSNSRSEMNVSTLELGDSALYLCASSLGLAGAPDTQYFGPGTRLTVL.

This clone was seen a handful of times. The rearrangement joins TRBV7-2 to TRBJ2-3; TRBD2 is a possible D gene (5 bases). Germline lookup yields CDR1 SGHTA and CDR2 FQGNSA. Trimming pared 1 base from V and 11 bases from J, leaving 10 bases between. The CDR3 runs to 12 residues. CDR3 sequence (DNA): TGTGCCAGCAGCTTAGTCGGCGGGCTGCAGTATTTT. Protein: CASSLVGGLQYF. The entire variable domain, with the rest obtained from reference TRBV7-2 and TRBJ2-3, is as follows: GAGVSQSPSNKVTEKGKDVELRCDPISGHTALYWYRQSLGQGLEFLIYFQGNSAPDKSGLPSDRFSAERTGGSVSTLTIQRTQQEDSAVYLCASSLVGGLQYFGPGTRLTVL.

This clone was picked up one time. One junction end disagrees with the germline gene, perhaps due to a read error. The rearrangement joins TRBV4-1 to TRBJ1-5, with a possible D match to TRBD1 (6 bases). CDR1 and CDR2 from the germline V gene are MGHRA and YSYEKL. This CDR3 region has 14 residues. The CDR3 DNA reads as TGTGCCAGCAGCAAAGGGGGAGGGAATCAGCCCCAGCATTTT. This codes for CASSKGGGNQPQHF.